These 27 T cell receptor beta chains originate from one sample sequenced in a study of T cell changes during pregnancy in multiple sclerosis. Clones were read by immunoSEQ multiplex PCR, and TCRdb kept only the in-frame ones, dropping some. The sample yields about 43,000 clones, about nine tenths seen once. The specimen was peripheral blood, collected in the second trimester of pregnancy. Receptors originate from a female donor in good health, enrolled as a control in a pregnancy study.

This clone was recorded once. The gene calls are TRBV4-2 and TRBJ2-5, with TRBD2 identical over 8 bases. The V gene end was trimmed by 4 bases and the J gene end by 5 bases; junction bases not matched to a gene: 9. This CDR3 is 15 amino acids long. Looked up from germline, CDR1 is LGHNA and CDR2 is YNFKEQ. The CDR3 protein is CASSPLAGLWETQYF. The CDR3 DNA reads as TGTGCCAGCAGCCCTCTAGCGGGCCTGTGGGAGACCCAGTACTTC.

The CDR3 region has the DNA TGTGCCAGCAGTTTTAGGTCAAGACAGGAGCCCTCTGGAAACACCATATATTTT. Residues: CASSFRSRQEPSGNTIYF. The V and J genes are TRBV27 and TRBJ1-3, with a weak D call TRBD1 (6 bases). The germline V gene encodes CDR1 MNHEY and CDR2 SMNVEV (reference sequence). The CDR3 contains 18 residues. Trimming left V 3 bases short and J 0 bases short, with 18 bases between.

This chain connects TRBV18 to TRBJ2-3, with TRBD2 identical over 13 bases. Germline assignment: CDR1 KGHSH and CDR2 LQKENI. CDR3 size: 16 residues. V lost 4 bases, J lost 4 bases, and 5 bases stayed unmatched. The CDR3 region has the DNA TGTGCCAGCTCACAAACTAGCGGGGGGGCCGCAGATACGCAGTATTTT. Amino acid sequence: CASSQTSGGAADTQYF.

The gene calls are TRBV5-1 and TRBJ2-1; 8 positions agree with TRBD2. Germline loops: CDR1 SGHRS, CDR2 YFSETQ. The trim removed 4 bases at V and 10 bases at J, leaving 10 bases unmatched. The length of the CDR3 is 14 residues. In DNA, the CDR3 is TGCGCCAGCAGCCAGTTAACTAGCGGCCTGGAGCAGTTCTTC. This gives the protein CASSQLTSGLEQFF.

This clone was counted once. V and J are TRBV11-2 and TRBJ1-6; 9 bases are a match to TRBD1. Germline V lookup: CDR1 SGHAT, CDR2 FQNNGV. The CDR3 extends over 16 amino acids. The trim removed 0 bases at V and 7 bases at J, leaving 4 bases unmatched. CDR3 nucleotides: TGTGCCAGCAGCTTAGAACCGGGACAGGGAAATTCACCCCTCCACTTT. It codes for CASSLEPGQGNSPLHF.

V usage is TRBV9 and J usage is TRBJ2-7, with 9 bases matching TRBD2. Germline CDR1 SGDLS, CDR2 YYNGEE. CDR3 length: 16 amino acids. V lost 3 bases to trimming and J lost 3 bases; unmatched junction nucleotides: 10. CDR3 sequence: CASSEGVAGEIYEQYF. The CDR3 nucleotides read TGTGCCAGCAGCGAGGGGGTAGCGGGAGAGATCTACGAGCAGTACTTC.

The rearrangement links TRBV5-5 to TRBJ2-5; 12 nucleotides align to TRBD2. Per the germline V gene, CDR1 is SGHKS and CDR2 is YYEKEE (reference sequence). This CDR3 comprises 14 residues. The J segment lost 10 bases and the V segment lost 4 bases, leaving 8 bases of the junction unmatched. The CDR3 nucleotides are TGTGCCAGCAGCCGTCAGACTAGCGGGAGCAACCAGTACTTC. It encodes CASSRQTSGSNQYF. The full variable domain, completed using reference TRBV5-5 and TRBJ2-5, is DAGVTQSPTHLIKTRGQQVTLRCSPISGHKSVSWYQQVLGQGPQFIFQYYEKEERGRGNFPDRFSARQFPNYSSELNVNALLLGDSALYLCASSRQTSGSNQYFGPGTRLLVL.

This chain joins TRBV6-5 and TRBJ1-1; no clear D. The CDR3 has 13 residues. V shed 2 bases and J shed 10 bases, with 14 bases lying between them. Germline V gene data show CDR1 as MNHEY and CDR2 as SVGAGI. The CDR3 nucleotides read TGTGCCAGCAGTTACGGTAAAGGGAGGACAGCTTTCTTT. Its translation: CASSYGKGRTAFF.

This clone has just one count. V and J are TRBV9 and TRBJ2-1; 8 bases match TRBD2. The germline V gene encodes CDR1 SGDLS and CDR2 YYNGEE. CDR3 length equals 16 residues. V was pared by 3 bases and J by 4 bases, with 9 bases of the junction left unmatched. The CDR3 region has the DNA TGTGCCAGCAGCGCGCTCAGCGGGGGAGCGTACAATGAGCAGTTCTTC. It yields the protein CASSALSGGAYNEQFF.

This chain links TRBV12-5 with TRBJ2-7; 8 positions agree with TRBD1. Germline loops: CDR1 LGHNT, CDR2 FRNRAP. The CDR3 extends over 15 amino acids. V lost 0 bases, J lost 4 bases, and 5 bases stayed unmatched. The CDR3 protein is CASGLVTGGVYEQYF. The DNA for the CDR3 is TGTGCTAGTGGTTTGGTAACAGGGGGAGTTTACGAGCAGTACTTC.

The gene calls are TRBV10-1 and TRBJ1-1; 8 bases line up with TRBD1. CDR1 and CDR2 (germline): WNHNN, SYGVQD (reference sequence). Unmatched junction bases numbered 4, after V lost 6 bases and J lost 1 base. The CDR3 contains 14 residues. CDR3 DNA: TGCGCCAGCAGGGCCGGGACAGGGAACACTGAAGCTTTCTTT. Residues: CASRAGTGNTEAFF.

V is TRBV19 and J is TRBJ1-2; TRBD1 aligns across 9 bases. The germline CDR1 and CDR2 sequences are LNHDA and SQIVND (reference sequence). With 5 bases clipped from V and 4 bases from J, the junction kept 8 bases outside the gene matches. The CDR3 sequence is 15 residues long. The CDR3 nucleotides are TGTGCCAGTAGTCCCCGGACAGGGGCCCTCTATGGCTACACCTTC. Amino acid sequence: CASSPRTGALYGYTF.

The chain couples TRBV27 to TRBJ2-7, with D possibly TRBD2 on 5 matching bases. This CDR3 has 14 residues. The germline gives CDR1 MNHEY, CDR2 SMNVEV (reference sequence). Trimming pared 2 bases from V and 5 bases from J, leaving 13 bases between. DNA of the CDR3: TGTGCCAGCAGTTTAGGATATTCCGGGAACGAGCAGTACTTC. Encoded protein: CASSLGYSGNEQYF.

The J gene is TRBJ1-1, the V gene TRBV10-1; D is perhaps TRBD1 (5 bases). CDR3 length: 14 residues. Germline loops: CDR1 WNHNN, CDR2 SYGVQD (reference sequence). V lost 0 bases and J lost 9, with 14 bases in between. The chain's CDR3 is CASSESGRAEKAFF. CDR3 in DNA: TGCGCCAGCAGTGAGTCAGGCAGGGCGGAGAAAGCTTTCTTT.

The rearrangement links TRBV27 to TRBJ1-2; TRBD1 matches at 7 bases. With 8 bases clipped from V and 6 bases from J, the junction kept 15 bases outside the gene matches. The CDR3 loop spans 15 amino acids. Germline CDR1 and CDR2: MNHEY and SMNVEV (reference sequence). The CDR3 DNA follows: TGTGCCAGCTCCTCTCACAATCGACAGGGCGATGGCTACACCTTC. This sequence encodes CASSSHNRQGDGYTF.

V usage is TRBV28 and J usage is TRBJ2-3; D is possibly TRBD1 (6 bases). This CDR3 has 15 amino acids. Trimming took off 2 bases at V and 2 bases at J, with 11 bases between the two ends. Germline CDR1 reads MDHEN; CDR2 reads SYDVKM. CDR3 in DNA: TGTGCCAGCAGTTTACCAGGGGACCCCACAGATACGCAGTATTTT. Amino acids: CASSLPGDPTDTQYF.

This chain links TRBV19 with TRBJ2-3; the match to TRBD2 covers 8 bases. V shed 6 bases and J 4 bases; nucleotides not matched to a gene: 6. This CDR3 has 14 residues. Germline CDR1 reads LNHDA; CDR2 reads SQIVND (reference sequence). The CDR3 reads CASRSTSVADTQYF. DNA of the CDR3: TGTGCCAGTAGATCGACTAGCGTTGCAGATACGCAGTATTTT.

The CDR3 DNA reads TGTGCCAGCAGCTTGTTACGGGACTTCAGAGATACGCAGTATTTT. This gives the protein CASSLLRDFRDTQYF. The V and J genes are TRBV5-8 and TRBJ2-3, with a tentative D call TRBD2 (6 bases). The V end was cut by 1 base, the J end by 5 bases, with 14 bases between. Germline loops: CDR1 SGHTS, CDR2 YDEGEE. The CDR3 has 15 amino acids.

This sequence joins TRBV5-6 and TRBJ2-2; 10 bases fit TRBD1. Per germline, CDR1 SGHDT and CDR2 YYEEEE. V trimming: 0 bases; J trimming: 3 bases; junction bases outside the gene matches: 5. The CDR3 is 17 residues long. The CDR3 loop reads CASSLADRGPDTGELFF. The CDR3 coding sequence is TGTGCCAGCAGCTTGGCTGACAGGGGGCCGGACACCGGGGAGCTGTTTTTT.

The chain carries TRBV30 and TRBJ2-5, with 11 bases aligning to TRBD2. CDR1 is GTSNPN and CDR2 is SVGIG in the germline V gene (reference sequence). Germline trimming cut 5 bases from V and 3 bases from J; bases unmatched to any gene: 5. The CDR3 runs 14 residues. The CDR3 coding sequence is TGTGCCTGGGCTAGCGGGAGGATGAAAGAGACCCAGTACTTC. Protein sequence: CAWASGRMKETQYF. Combining the CDR3 with reference TRBV30 and TRBJ2-5 gives the whole variable domain SQTIHQWPATLVQPVGSPLSLECTVEGTSNPNLYWYRQAAGRGLQLLFYSVGIGQISSEVPQNLSASRPQDRQFILSSKKLLLSDSGFYLCAWASGRMKETQYFGPGTRLLVL.

The chain links TRBV5-1 to TRBJ1-2; D possibly corresponds to TRBD1 (5 bases). The germline V gene has CDR1 SGHRS and CDR2 YFSETQ. CDR3 length equals 12 residues. V was clipped by 7 bases and J by 2 bases, with 9 bases between them. CDR3 region: CASYGGNYGYTF. CDR3 sequence (DNA): TGCGCCAGCTACGGGGGGAACTATGGCTACACCTTC.

The rearrangement uses TRBV4-1 and TRBJ1-4; no clear D. V was trimmed by 0 bases and J by 8 bases, leaving 13 bases between them. The CDR3 consists of 15 residues. Germline V lookup: CDR1 MGHRA, CDR2 YSYEKL. Written as DNA, the CDR3 is TGCGCCAGCAGCCAAGATGTGGGTACGGGGGAAAAACTGTTTTTT. It is translated as CASSQDVGTGEKLFF.

The chain has TRBV2 and TRBJ2-7; D might be TRBD1 (6 bases). The CDR3 is 14 residues long. The V gene's germline CDR1 is SNHLY and CDR2 FYNNEI. The V gene lost 4 bases and the J gene lost 2 bases, with 12 bases spanning the gap. Here the CDR3 reads CASSVSGGPYEQYF. The CDR3 nucleotides read TGTGCCAGCAGTGTCAGTGGGGGCCCCTACGAGCAGTACTTC.

The rearrangement joins TRBV29-1 to TRBJ1-4; 9 bases fit TRBD1. CDR3 length: 15 amino acids. The germline gives CDR1 SQVTM, CDR2 ANQGSEA. Trimming removed 0 bases from V and 7 bases from J; junction bases left unmatched: 6. CDR3 amino acids: CSVEDRQGVGEKLFF. CDR3 sequence (DNA): TGCAGCGTTGAAGATCGACAGGGGGTGGGTGAAAAACTGTTTTTT.

The rearrangement joins TRBV7-2 to TRBJ2-4; no clear D gene. The germline V gene has CDR1 SGHTA and CDR2 FQGNSA. There are 13 residues in the CDR3. Trimming shortened V by 1 base and J by 3 bases, and 4 bases separated the two germline ends. CDR3 in DNA: TGTGCCAGCAGCTTAGGGCACAAAAACATTCAGTACTTC. It yields the protein CASSLGHKNIQYF.

The rearrangement uses TRBV27 and TRBJ1-2; perhaps TRBD1 as D (6 bases). The CDR3 covers 14 residues. Germline values: CDR1 MNHEY, CDR2 SMNVEV (reference sequence). V was clipped by 3 bases and J by 7 bases, with 15 bases between them. CDR3 coding DNA: TGTGCCAGCAGTTTGGGGGAGGGGGTTCCTGGCTACACCTTC. As protein: CASSLGEGVPGYTF.

This chain links TRBV27 with TRBJ2-7, with a possible D match to TRBD1 (6 bases). CDR3 size: 15 residues. Per germline, CDR1 MNHEY and CDR2 SMNVEV (reference sequence). Trimming pared 2 bases from V and 0 bases from J, leaving 11 bases between. This CDR3 is CASSLQGLYSYEQYF. In nucleotides, the CDR3 is TGTGCCAGCAGTTTACAGGGGCTCTACTCCTACGAGCAGTACTTC.